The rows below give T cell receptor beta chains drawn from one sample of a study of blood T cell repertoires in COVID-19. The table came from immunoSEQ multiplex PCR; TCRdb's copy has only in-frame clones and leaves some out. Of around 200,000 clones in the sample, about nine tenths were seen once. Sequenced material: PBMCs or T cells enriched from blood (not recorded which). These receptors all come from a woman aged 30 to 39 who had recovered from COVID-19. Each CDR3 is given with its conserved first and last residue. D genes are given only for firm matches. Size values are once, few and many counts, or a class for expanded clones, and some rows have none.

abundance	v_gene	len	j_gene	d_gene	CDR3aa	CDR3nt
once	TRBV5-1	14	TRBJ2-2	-	CASSLDGGPGELFF	TGCGCCAGCAGCTTGGATGGCGGCCCCGGGGAGCTGTTTTTT
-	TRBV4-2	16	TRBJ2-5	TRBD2	CASSQVLAGGQETQYF	TGTGCCAGCAGCCAAGTCCTCGCGGGGGGACAAGAGACCCAGTACTTC
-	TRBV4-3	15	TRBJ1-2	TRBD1	CASSRFRGHSDGYTF	TGCGCCAGCAGCCGGTTCAGGGGGCACTCTGATGGCTACACCTTC
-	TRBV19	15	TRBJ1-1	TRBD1	CASSIRQGLDTEAFF	TGTGCCAGTAGTATCAGACAGGGATTGGACACTGAAGCTTTCTTT
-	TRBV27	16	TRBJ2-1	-	CASSLYLTEPYNEQFF	TGTGCCAGCAGTTTATACTTGACAGAACCCTACAATGAGCAGTTCTTC
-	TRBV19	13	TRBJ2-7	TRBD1	CASSQDRAYEQYF	TGTGCCAGTAGTCAGGACAGGGCCTACGAGCAGTACTTC
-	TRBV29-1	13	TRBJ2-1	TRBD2	CSVVRRGRVEQFF	TGCAGCGTTGTCCGGCGGGGGAGGGTTGAGCAGTTCTTC
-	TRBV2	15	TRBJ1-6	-	CASSLSSRGDSPLHF	TGTGCCAGCAGCCTATCAAGCAGGGGCGATTCACCCCTCCACTTT
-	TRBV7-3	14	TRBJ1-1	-	CASSPLGGNTEAFF	TGTGCCAGCAGCCCCCTAGGGGGTAACACTGAAGCTTTCTTT
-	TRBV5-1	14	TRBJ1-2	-	CASSLYIAPYGYTF	TGCGCCAGCAGCTTATACATCGCCCCCTATGGCTACACCTTC
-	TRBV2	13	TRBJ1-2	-	CASSERQSGGYTF	TGTGCCAGCAGTGAACGTCAAAGCGGAGGCTACACCTTC
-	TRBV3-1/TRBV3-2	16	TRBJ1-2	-	CASSLTAAGTVDGYTF	TGTGCCAGCAGCCTAACTGCGGCGGGAACAGTTGATGGCTACACCTTC
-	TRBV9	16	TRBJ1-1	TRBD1	CASSGRDRGLNTEAFF	TGTGCCAGCAGCGGCCGGGACAGGGGCCTAAACACTGAAGCTTTCTTT
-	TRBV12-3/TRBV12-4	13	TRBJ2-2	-	CASHGGHTGELFF	TGTGCCAGCCACGGGGGGCACACCGGGGAGCTGTTTTTT
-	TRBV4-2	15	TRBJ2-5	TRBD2	CASSQGLAEQETQYF	TGTGCCAGCAGCCAAGGGCTAGCGGAACAAGAGACCCAGTACTTC
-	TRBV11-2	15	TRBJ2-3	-	CASSLVGLEGNSQYF	TGTGCCAGCAGCTTAGTAGGGCTAGAGGGCAATTCGCAGTATTTT
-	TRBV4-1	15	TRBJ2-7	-	CASSQDPTGTYEQYF	TGCGCCAGCAGCCAAGATCCGACAGGGACTTACGAGCAGTACTTC
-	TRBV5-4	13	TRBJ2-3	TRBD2	CASLSRGADTQYF	TGTGCCAGCTTATCGCGGGGGGCAGATACGCAGTATTTT
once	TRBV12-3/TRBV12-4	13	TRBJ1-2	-	CASSFGSPYGYTF	TGTGCCAGCAGCTTCGGGAGCCCCTATGGCTACACCTTC
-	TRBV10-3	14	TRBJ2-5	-	CAISEGQNQETQYF	TGTGCCATCAGTGAGGGACAGAATCAAGAGACCCAGTACTTC
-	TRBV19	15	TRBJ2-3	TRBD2	CASSISGGAADTQYF	TGTGCCAGTAGTATTTCGGGGGGGGCTGCAGATACGCAGTATTTT
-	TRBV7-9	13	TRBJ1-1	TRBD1	CASSGTGSPEAFF	TGTGCCAGCAGCGGGACAGGGAGCCCTGAAGCTTTCTTT
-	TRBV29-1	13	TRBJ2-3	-	CSVEGQFTDTQYF	TGCAGCGTGGAGGGACAGTTCACAGATACGCAGTATTTT
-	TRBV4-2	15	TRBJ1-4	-	CASSQEDTAGEKLFF	TGTGCCAGCAGCCAAGAGGACACGGCTGGCGAAAAACTGTTTTTT
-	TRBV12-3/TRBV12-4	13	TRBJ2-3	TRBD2	CASQRGGTDTQYF	TGTGCCAGTCAGCGGGGCGGCACAGATACGCAGTATTTT
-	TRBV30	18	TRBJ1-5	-	CAWSIIARGDKGNQPQHF	TGTGCCTGGAGTATAATCGCTCGGGGGGACAAAGGTAATCAGCCCCAGCATTTT
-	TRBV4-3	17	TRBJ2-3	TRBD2	CASSQGVSAGGTDTQYF	TGCGCCAGCAGCCAAGGGGTCTCAGCGGGGGGCACAGATACGCAGTATTTT
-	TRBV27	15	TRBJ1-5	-	CASSSPGYSNQPQHF	TGTGCCAGCAGTTCACCCGGGTATAGCAATCAGCCCCAGCATTTT
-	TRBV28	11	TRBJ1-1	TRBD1	CASSDRVLTFF	TGTGCCAGCTCCGACAGGGTGTTAACTTTCTTT
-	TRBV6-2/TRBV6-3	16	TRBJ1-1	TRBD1	CASSYGTGARNTEAFF	TGTGCCAGCAGTTACGGTACAGGGGCAAGGAACACTGAAGCTTTCTTT
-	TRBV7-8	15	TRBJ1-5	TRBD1	CASSSGQGLAQPQHF	TGTGCCAGCAGTTCAGGACAGGGGTTGGCCCAGCCCCAGCATTTT
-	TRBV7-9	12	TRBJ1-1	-	CASGFARTEAFF	TGTGCCAGCGGATTCGCTCGGACAGAAGCTTTCTTT
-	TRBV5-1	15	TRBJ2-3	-	CASSLGGKSTDTQYF	TGCGCCAGCAGCTTGGGCGGGAAAAGCACAGATACGCAGTATTTT
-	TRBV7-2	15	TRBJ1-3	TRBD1	CASSNTGGAGNTIYF	TGTGCCAGCAGTAATACAGGGGGTGCTGGAAACACCATATATTTT
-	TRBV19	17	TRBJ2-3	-	CASSMNPGMLRTDTQYF	TGTGCCAGTAGTATGAACCCAGGGATGCTGAGGACAGATACGCAGTATTTT
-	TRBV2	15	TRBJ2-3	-	CASSERPRGTDTQYF	TGTGCCAGCAGTGAACGTCCACGAGGCACAGATACGCAGTATTTT
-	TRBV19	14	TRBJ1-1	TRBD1	CASTQTGARNEAFF	TGTGCCAGTACCCAGACAGGGGCTAGGAATGAAGCTTTCTTT
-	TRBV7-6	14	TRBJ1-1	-	CASSSGNMNTEAFF	TGTGCCAGCAGCTCTGGCAACATGAACACTGAAGCTTTCTTT
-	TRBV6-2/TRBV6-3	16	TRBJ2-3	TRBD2	CASSRTSGELTDTQYF	TGTGCCAGCAGCCGGACTAGCGGGGAGCTCACAGATACGCAGTATTTT